This entry features one TCR beta chain sequence. Its antigen is unidentified. The time point denotes: persistent/refractory GD, antithyroid drugs over 5 years with positive TRAb. PBMCs were the source of the RNA used for TCR sequencing. Peripheral blood, approximately 9 milliliters per patient, was collected in EDTA tubes. The CDR3 is made up of 18 amino acids. Losses at the gene ends were 6 bases for V and 4 bases for J; bases not matched to a gene: 19. Germline-derived CDR1 and CDR2 are MNHEY and SMNVEV (reference sequence). These data belong to a study of regulatory T cells in long-lasting Graves disease. Study findings and constraints: Patients with persistent disease showed a bias toward TRBV28, TRBJ1-2 and TRBJ2-5. Exclusively peripheral blood, rather than thyroid tissue, was studied.

iRepertoire HTBI primers and Arm-PCR of CDR3 regions built TCR beta libraries. TCRdb passed the multiplex PCR reads through MiXCR, listing each CDR3 protein once. The sample lists around 400,000 distinct CDR3 sequences, 20% to 30% seen once, with roughly 30% in the top ten. This receptor was identified in a female donor with Graves disease. This rearrangement joins TRBV27 to TRBJ2-5; 8 bases map to TRBD2. The sample consisted of peripheral blood mononuclear cells (PBMCs), taken when the disease was refractory, from a patient treated with antithyroid drugs. DNA for the CDR3: TGTGCCAGCAGCACCCTGGAACCCCTTGGGACTAGAGTAGAGACCCAGTACTTC. Residues: CASSTLEPLGTRVETQYF.